These T cell receptor beta chains were read from a single sample in a study of blood T cell repertoires in COVID-19. The data were produced by immunoSEQ multiplex PCR, yet TCRdb's version contains in-frame clones alone and is incomplete. The repertoire holds some 120,000 clones, with around 82% as singletons. Sequenced: peripheral blood. These receptor sequences come from a woman in her 30s who had recovered from COVID-19. The CDR3 runs from the conserved cysteine through the conserved F or W. Fields, in order: clone size, J gene, D gene, V gene, CDR3 protein, CDR3 DNA. A D gene is named only where the DNA matches it firmly. Size tells how often a clone was seen (once, few, many) or the class of an expanded clone, and some rows leave it out.

clone_size: NA; j_call: TRBJ2-2; d_call: NA; v_call: TRBV6-5; cdr3_aa: CASRGLGPAGGELFF; cdr3_nt: TGTGCCAGCAGAGGCCTGGGTCCCGCAGGCGGGGAGCTGTTTTTT
clone_size: NA; j_call: TRBJ2-7; d_call: NA; v_call: TRBV2; cdr3_aa: CASSETAFYPYEQYF; cdr3_nt: TGTGCCAGCAGTGAGACAGCCTTTTACCCCTACGAGCAGTACTTC
clone_size: many; j_call: TRBJ2-7; d_call: NA; v_call: TRBV2; cdr3_aa: CASSEQGVTYEQYF; cdr3_nt: TGTGCCAGCAGTGAACAGGGCGTTACCTACGAGCAGTACTTC
clone_size: NA; j_call: TRBJ2-7; d_call: NA; v_call: TRBV15; cdr3_aa: CATSRPAAYEQYF; cdr3_nt: TGTGCCACCAGCCGGCCAGCGGCCTACGAGCAGTACTTC
clone_size: NA; j_call: TRBJ1-2; d_call: NA; v_call: TRBV19; cdr3_aa: CASKQTNYGYTF; cdr3_nt: TGTGCCAGTAAACAGACTAACTATGGCTACACCTTC
clone_size: NA; j_call: TRBJ2-1; d_call: TRBD2; v_call: TRBV2; cdr3_aa: CASSLAGGSSYNEQFF; cdr3_nt: TGTGCCAGCAGTCTAGCGGGAGGTTCCTCCTACAATGAGCAGTTCTTC
clone_size: NA; j_call: TRBJ2-2; d_call: TRBD1; v_call: TRBV5-1; cdr3_aa: CASSFLGQGRGNTGELFF; cdr3_nt: TGCGCCAGCAGCTTCCTGGGACAGGGAAGGGGGAACACCGGGGAGCTGTTTTTT
clone_size: NA; j_call: TRBJ2-1; d_call: TRBD2; v_call: TRBV2; cdr3_aa: CASRWGTSGNEQFF; cdr3_nt: TGTGCCAGCAGGTGGGGGACTAGCGGAAATGAGCAGTTCTTC
clone_size: few; j_call: TRBJ1-1; d_call: NA; v_call: TRBV6-6; cdr3_aa: CASRPQGMNTEAFF; cdr3_nt: TGTGCCAGCAGACCACAGGGCATGAACACTGAAGCTTTCTTT
clone_size: NA; j_call: TRBJ2-5; d_call: TRBD2; v_call: TRBV2; cdr3_aa: CASRWTSGQETQYF; cdr3_nt: TGTGCCAGCAGATGGACTAGCGGACAAGAGACCCAGTACTTC
clone_size: NA; j_call: TRBJ2-5; d_call: NA; v_call: TRBV25-1; cdr3_aa: CASSEGQQETQYF; cdr3_nt: TGTGCCAGCAGTGAAGGCCAGCAAGAGACCCAGTACTTC
clone_size: NA; j_call: TRBJ2-5; d_call: TRBD2; v_call: TRBV7-3; cdr3_aa: CASSPSGGRGETQYF; cdr3_nt: TGTGCCAGCAGCCCTAGCGGGGGAAGGGGGGAGACCCAGTACTTC
clone_size: NA; j_call: TRBJ1-1; d_call: NA; v_call: TRBV18; cdr3_aa: CASSPREGSAFF; cdr3_nt: TGTGCCAGCTCCCCTCGGGAGGGATCAGCTTTCTTT
clone_size: NA; j_call: TRBJ1-2; d_call: NA; v_call: TRBV5-6; cdr3_aa: CASSLGQRANYGYTF; cdr3_nt: TGTGCCAGCAGCTTAGGACAGCGAGCTAACTATGGCTACACCTTC
clone_size: NA; j_call: TRBJ1-2; d_call: NA; v_call: TRBV6-1; cdr3_aa: CASSEPFPGDPTDGYTF; cdr3_nt: TGTGCCAGCAGTGAACCCTTCCCAGGGGACCCAACAGATGGCTACACCTTC
clone_size: once; j_call: TRBJ1-1; d_call: NA; v_call: TRBV12-3/TRBV12-4; cdr3_aa: CASRGRNTEAFF; cdr3_nt: TGTGCCAGCAGGGGGAGGAACACTGAAGCTTTCTTT
clone_size: NA; j_call: TRBJ1-5; d_call: TRBD1; v_call: TRBV5-6; cdr3_aa: CASSRTGDQPQHF; cdr3_nt: TGTGCCAGCAGCAGGACAGGGGATCAGCCCCAGCATTTT
clone_size: few; j_call: TRBJ1-5; d_call: NA; v_call: TRBV27; cdr3_aa: CASSLWGSNQPQHF; cdr3_nt: TGTGCCAGCAGTTTATGGGGCAGCAATCAGCCCCAGCATTTT
clone_size: NA; j_call: TRBJ2-5; d_call: TRBD2; v_call: TRBV28; cdr3_aa: CASSFVSGSETQYF; cdr3_nt: TGTGCCAGCAGTTTTGTTAGCGGGAGCGAGACCCAGTACTTC